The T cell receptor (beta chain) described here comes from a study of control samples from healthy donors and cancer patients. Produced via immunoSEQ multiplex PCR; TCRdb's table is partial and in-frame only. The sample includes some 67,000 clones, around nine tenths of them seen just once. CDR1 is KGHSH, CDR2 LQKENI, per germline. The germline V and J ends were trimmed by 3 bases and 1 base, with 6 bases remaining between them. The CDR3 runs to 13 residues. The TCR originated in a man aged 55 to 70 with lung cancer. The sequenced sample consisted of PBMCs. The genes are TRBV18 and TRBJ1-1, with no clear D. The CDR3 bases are TGTGCCAGCTCACCGCCATCGAACACTGAAGCTTTCTTT. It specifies CASSPPSNTEAFF.